The next 17 T cell receptor beta chains were all read from a single sample in a study of post-analysis software for immune sequencing data. Study-level findings and limits: The five TRBV segments detected at higher frequency in patients than in controls included TRBV5-6, TRBV5-1 and TRBV20-1.

Antigen specificity for these receptors is unknown. Presence of unique molecular identifiers characterized the TCR beta cDNA libraries. Each CDR3 protein gets one entry after TCRdb re-called the PCR reads with MiXCR. Altogether about 820,000 distinct CDR3 sequences are present, approximately 53% being singletons, with the ten largest covering approximately 4.4%. The sequenced sample was blood. These TCRs come from a girl aged 5 to 17 with multiple sclerosis.

V gene TRBV29-1 combines with J gene TRBJ2-7, with 7 bases lining up with TRBD2. J was trimmed by 2 bases and V by 4 bases; bases with no gene match: 5. The germline V gene encodes CDR1 SQVTM and CDR2 ANQGSEA. This CDR3 spans 13 amino acids. CDR3 loop: CSVGPGGTYEQYF. The DNA of the CDR3 is TGCAGCGTTGGGCCGGGGGGAACCTACGAGCAGTACTTC.

V usage is TRBV20-1 and J usage is TRBJ1-2; TRBD1 matches 8 bases. This CDR3 comprises 14 residues. Unmatched junction bases numbered 10, after V lost 6 bases and J lost 4 bases. Germline V gives CDR1 DFQATT, CDR2 SNEGSKA (reference sequence). The CDR3 loop is CSARDPGQAYGYTF. The CDR3 DNA reads TGCAGTGCCCGTGACCCGGGACAGGCCTATGGCTACACCTTC.

A few counts support this clonotype. This chain connects TRBV5-1 to TRBJ2-7, with TRBD2 identical over 8 bases. CDR1 is SGHRS, CDR2 YFSETQ, per germline. The ends lost 0 bases at V and 7 bases at J; junction bases unmatched: 6. CDR3 length equals 14 residues. The CDR3: CASSLGLAPGEQYF. DNA for the CDR3: TGCGCCAGCAGCTTGGGACTAGCGCCCGGAGAGCAGTACTTC.

This chain links TRBV20-1 with TRBJ2-1; D possibly corresponds to TRBD2 (5 bases). Per germline, CDR1 DFQATT and CDR2 SNEGSKA (reference sequence). The CDR3 extends over 13 amino acids. V dropped 4 bases and J dropped 3 bases, with 10 bases sitting between them. The chain's CDR3 is CSAMAGSYNEQFF. In DNA, the CDR3 is TGCAGTGCTATGGCGGGTAGCTACAATGAGCAGTTCTTC.

In its sample, this clonotype was seen a few times. This chain joins TRBV12-3 or TRBV12-4 and TRBJ1-2; 10 bases agree with TRBD1. Losses at the gene ends were 6 bases for V and 3 bases for J; bases not matched to a gene: 10. There are 16 residues in the CDR3. CDR3 protein: CASSPDRGRGYYGYTF. The CDR3 DNA sequence: TGTGCCAGCAGCCCAGACAGGGGGCGAGGGTACTATGGCTACACCTTC.

This clonotype was observed a handful of times. The gene calls are TRBV4-2 and TRBJ2-7; 10 bases align to TRBD2. Germline values: CDR1 LGHNA, CDR2 YNFKEQ. The trim removed 1 base at V and 4 bases at J, leaving 4 bases unmatched. This CDR3 comprises 15 residues. This CDR3 is CASSQAKREGYEQYF. Written as DNA, the CDR3 is TGTGCCAGCAGCCAAGCTAAGCGGGAGGGGTACGAGCAGTACTTC.

The chain carries TRBV15 and TRBJ2-6, with TRBD1 as a possible D gene (6 bases). The CDR3 has 17 residues. Trimming removed 1 base from V and 0 bases from J, with 10 bases in between. Germline assignment: CDR1 LNHNV and CDR2 YYDKDF (reference sequence). CDR3: CATSRGQEYSGANVLTF. In nucleotides, the CDR3 is TGTGCCACCAGCAGAGGACAGGAGTACTCTGGGGCCAACGTCCTGACTTTC.

This clonotype has only a few counts. V is TRBV10-3 and J is TRBJ2-3; TRBD1 aligns across 7 bases. Trimming cost V 6 bases and J 4 bases; bases outside gene matches: 7. The CDR3 is 14 residues long. Germline V gene sequence: CDR1 ENHRY, CDR2 SYGVKD. This chain's CDR3 is CAIRDSDRADTQYF. The CDR3, as DNA: TGTGCCATCAGGGACTCCGACAGGGCAGATACGCAGTATTTT.

In its sample, this clonotype was seen once. The J gene is TRBJ2-1, the V gene TRBV9; 13 bases line up with TRBD2. The CDR3 extends over 15 amino acids. Germline V lookup: CDR1 SGDLS, CDR2 YYNGEE. J gave up 9 bases and V 4 bases, and 7 bases lay outside the gene matches. The CDR3 protein is CASSLTSGGDSEQFF. The CDR3 nucleotides are TGTGCCAGCAGCCTAACTAGCGGGGGGGACTCTGAGCAGTTCTTC.

The sample holds a few counts of this clonotype. The chain has TRBV24-1 and TRBJ2-1; 8 bases fit TRBD1. CDR1 and CDR2 (germline): KGHDR, SFDVKD. The CDR3 sequence is 13 residues long. The V segment lost 5 bases and the J segment 12 bases; nucleotides outside the gene matches: 8. Written as DNA, the CDR3 is TGTGCCACCAGTGCCGGACAGGGAGGTGGGCAGTTCTTC. This gives the protein CATSAGQGGGQFF.

The V and J genes are TRBV12-3 or TRBV12-4 and TRBJ2-1; TRBD2 agrees at 7 bases. The CDR3 totals 14 residues. V lost 9 bases to trimming and J lost 4 bases; unmatched junction nucleotides: 9. In nucleotides, the CDR3 is TGTGCCAGTAAGAAAAGCGGGGAATACAATGAGCAGTTCTTC. Protein sequence: CASKKSGEYNEQFF.

This sequence joins TRBV2 and TRBJ1-1; D ambiguous. Germline V CDR1 and CDR2: SNHLY, FYNNEI. CDR3 length: 13 amino acids. V lost 5 bases and J 6 bases, leaving 13 bases between the germline ends. CDR3 bases: TGTGCCAGCAGTATCATGCAGGCAGCTGAAGCTTTCTTT. This translates into CASSIMQAAEAFF.

This clonotype turned up a few times. V usage is TRBV29-1 and J usage is TRBJ2-4, with D perhaps TRBD2 (6 bases). The DNA end lines up better with TRBJ2-7; the J call may be wrong. The CDR3 has 12 residues. CDR1 is SQVTM, CDR2 ANQGSEA, per germline. The CDR3 DNA reads as TGCAGCGTTATGACCGGGAGCTACGAGCAGTACTTC. Translating it yields CSVMTGSYEQYF.

The chain joins TRBV4-1 to TRBJ2-3; D perhaps matches TRBD1 (5 bases). The V gene's germline CDR1 is MGHRA and CDR2 YSYEKL. The CDR3 length is 16 residues. The V and J ends lost 4 bases and 2 bases respectively, with 16 bases between them. The DNA for the CDR3 is TGCGCCAGCAGCCCAAGACAGACTCAATACACAGATACGCAGTATTTT. This sequence encodes CASSPRQTQYTDTQYF.

The chain recombines TRBV5-1 with TRBJ1-2, with 8 positions matching TRBD1. CDR1 is SGHRS, CDR2 YFSETQ, per germline. Trimming cost V 0 bases and J 8 bases; bases outside gene matches: 9. This CDR3 contains 15 residues. CDR3 residues: CASSLAPGGEEGYTF. CDR3 bases: TGCGCCAGCAGCTTGGCCCCAGGGGGCGAAGAAGGCTACACCTTC.

The rearrangement links TRBV12-3 or TRBV12-4 to TRBJ2-3; D may correspond to TRBD1 or TRBD2 (6 bases each). The germline V and J ends were trimmed by 7 bases and 6 bases, with 14 bases remaining between them. The CDR3 has 13 residues. The chain's CDR3 is CASILAQGDTQYF. The CDR3 DNA sequence: TGTGCCAGCATCCTAGCGCAGGGGGATACGCAGTATTTT.

V is TRBV7-6 and J is TRBJ2-7, with D perhaps being TRBD1 or TRBD2 (5 bases each). The V gene lost 5 bases and the J gene lost 2 bases, with 22 bases spanning the gap. Germline V lookup: CDR1 SGHVS, CDR2 FNYEAQ. The CDR3 is 17 amino acids. The CDR3 region has the DNA TGTGCCAGCAGCCCCCGATATGGGACGCGAGGGGCCTACGAGCAGTACTTC. Protein sequence: CASSPRYGTRGAYEQYF.